This T cell receptor beta chain was documented in a study of Ad26.COV2.S vaccination and SARS-CoV-2 variants. Treatment noted: over 15 received Ad26.COV2.S at low or high dose, single or two shots; several received placebo; per-sample allocation not given. Sample collection was performed on day 63 after the first vaccine or placebo injection. Donation was by an adult aged 18-55 years who was in Boston. This clone turned up a few times. Its cognate antigen is unknown. Data came from immunoSEQ multiplex PCR; TCRdb stores just in-frame clones and leaves some out. The sample includes about 680,000 clones, more than 80% of them seen just once. General observations from the study: Substantial breadth was reportedly displayed by spike-specific CD8+ and CD4+ T cell responses after vaccination. Non-spike TCR breadth was similar in vaccine and placebo recipients.

The sample in question was peripheral blood, obtained in a trial of Ad26.COV2.S vaccine versus placebo. The sequence derives from a person aged 18 to 59 who received the Ad26.COV2.S COVID-19 vaccine or a placebo.

CDR3 DNA: TGCGCCAGCAGTCCACAAAGGGGTACAGGAGTGTGGGAGCAGTACTTC. Protein sequence: CASSPQRGTGVWEQYF. This chain joins TRBV23-1 and TRBJ2-7; TRBD1 is a possible D gene (5 bases). TRBV23-1 belongs to the ORF category, with a function that is uncertain. V was clipped by 4 bases and J by 7 bases, with 23 bases between them. This CDR3 region has 16 residues.